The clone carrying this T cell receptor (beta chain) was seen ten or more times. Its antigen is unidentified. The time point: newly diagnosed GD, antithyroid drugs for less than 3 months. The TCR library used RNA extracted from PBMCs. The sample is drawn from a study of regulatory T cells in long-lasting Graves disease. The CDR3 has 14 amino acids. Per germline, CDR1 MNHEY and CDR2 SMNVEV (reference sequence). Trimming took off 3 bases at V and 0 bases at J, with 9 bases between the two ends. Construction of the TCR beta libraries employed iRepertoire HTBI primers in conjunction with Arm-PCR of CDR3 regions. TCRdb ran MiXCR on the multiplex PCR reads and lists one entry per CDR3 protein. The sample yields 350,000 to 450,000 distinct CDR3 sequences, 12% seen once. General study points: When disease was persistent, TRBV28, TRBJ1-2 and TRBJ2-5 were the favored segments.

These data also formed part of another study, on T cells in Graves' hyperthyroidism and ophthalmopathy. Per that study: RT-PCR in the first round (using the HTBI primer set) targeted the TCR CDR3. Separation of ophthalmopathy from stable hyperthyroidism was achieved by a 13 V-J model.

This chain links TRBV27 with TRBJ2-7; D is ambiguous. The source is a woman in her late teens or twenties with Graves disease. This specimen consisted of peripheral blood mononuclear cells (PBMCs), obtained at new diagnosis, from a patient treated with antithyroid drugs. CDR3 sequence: CASSFRRSSYEQYF. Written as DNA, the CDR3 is TGTGCCAGCAGTTTCCGCCGGTCCTCCTACGAGCAGTACTTC.